This TCR beta chain was retrieved from a study of blood T cells in healthy people across ages. Overall study results and limits: Researchers deemed the diversity estimates from one million T cells underestimates.

A J-beta primer mix and a sample-barcoded 5' primer were used in a second PCR of about 7 to 12 cycles. One entry per CDR3 protein, called by TCRdb with MiXCR from the 5' RACE reads. The sample has 760,000 or so distinct CDR3 sequences, around 25% seen once. A note on this clonotype: Its target is not known. Sequence at one end of the junction differs from germline and may be a read error.

The CDR3 totals 15 residues. The germline V gene has CDR1 LGHNA and CDR2 YNFKEQ. These data were likewise used in another study, on T cells of mothers and their children. That paper notes: Donors were a few healthy Caucasian mothers and their six children. Every mother produced more than 9.5 million TCR beta CDR3 reads, whereas every child provided some 3 million. Not a single persistent microchimeric T cell clone was detected.

The sequence came from a boy younger than 18 in good health. The chain couples TRBV4-2 to TRBJ1-2, with D perhaps matching TRBD1 (5 bases). The sample comprised blood. The CDR3 loop is CASSQEVQGAYSYTF. The CDR3 DNA reads as TGTGCCAGCAGCCAAGAGGTCCAAGGGGCCTATAGCTACACCTTC.